The 13 T cell receptor beta chains given below trace back to one sample, sequenced in a study of human T cells and chemical hapten exposure. Time point defined: patch test 1, 2 weeks after DPC sensitization. Treatment of the sample: therapeutic diphenylcyclopropenone sensitization with weekly scalp DPC. Total RNA was extracted from unfractionated whole blood. Each CDR3 protein is one row after TCRdb ran MiXCR on the RACE reads. The sample has fewer than 50,000 distinct CDR3 sequences; 4% are singletons. The starting material was whole blood, obtained in connection with sensitization to the hapten diphenylcyclopropenone (DPC). Every receptor here comes from a man aged 50-60 years with alopecia areata. Some clones in this sample may be carry-over from other donors' samples.

The chain is built from TRBV6-5 and TRBJ2-3; 7 positions match TRBD2. Unmatched junction bases numbered 11, after V lost 0 bases and J lost 2 bases. The germline CDR1 and CDR2 sequences are MNHEY and SVGAGI. CDR3 size: 18 residues. CDR3 loop: CASSYSLTGAGNTDTQYF. In DNA form, the CDR3 reads TGTGCCAGCAGTTACTCCCTGACTGGAGCGGGGAACACAGATACGCAGTATTTT.

A few counts support this clonotype. V usage is TRBV3-1 and J usage is TRBJ2-5; 9 positions agree with TRBD2. The CDR3 loop spans 16 amino acids. The germline CDR1 and CDR2 sequences are LGHDT and YNNKEL (reference sequence). V trimming: 1 base; J trimming: 4 bases; junction bases outside the gene matches: 7. CDR3 loop: CASSQARAGGRETQYF. In DNA form, the CDR3 reads TGTGCCAGCAGCCAAGCCCGAGCGGGAGGAAGAGAGACCCAGTACTTC.

This clonotype was detected ten times or more. The chain joins TRBV6-5 to TRBJ2-1; either TRBD1 or TRBD2 may fit D (5 bases each). Trimming removed 6 bases from V and 2 bases from J, with 14 bases in between. Germline-derived CDR1 and CDR2 are MNHEY and SVGAGI. There are 15 residues in the CDR3. CDR3: CASRATMGAYNEQFF. CDR3 coding DNA: TGTGCCAGCAGGGCCACGATGGGGGCCTACAATGAGCAGTTCTTC.

This clonotype was recorded at least ten times. This chain joins TRBV20-1 and TRBJ2-3; 10 bases match TRBD2. CDR3 size: 13 residues. CDR1 is DFQATT, CDR2 SNEGSKA, per germline (reference sequence). CDR3 nucleotide sequence: TGCAGCGCACCGGGACTAGCGACAGATACGCAGTATTTT. This encodes CSAPGLATDTQYF.

This clonotype came up many times. The J gene is TRBJ1-5, the V gene TRBV27; D is uncertain. Deletions cut 8 bases from V and 2 bases from J, with 13 bases between. CDR3 length: 14 residues. The germline CDR1 and CDR2 sequences are MNHEY and SMNVEV (reference sequence). Here the CDR3 DNA reads TGTGCCAGCGGAACAATCCATCGCAATCAGCCCCAGCATTTT. It codes for CASGTIHRNQPQHF.

The gene calls are TRBV7-9 and TRBJ2-3, with TRBD1 as a possible D gene (6 bases). The V gene's germline CDR1 is SEHNR and CDR2 FQNEAQ (reference sequence). The CDR3 extends over 14 amino acids. The V gene lost 5 bases and the J gene lost 1 base, with 10 bases spanning the gap. The CDR3 DNA reads TGTGCCAGCAGCCCCTGGACAGGCACAGATACGCAGTATTTT. This translates into CASSPWTGTDTQYF.

In its sample, this clonotype was seen many times. V gene TRBV5-1 combines with J gene TRBJ2-4; a possible D gene is TRBD1 (7 bases). Trimming took off 4 bases at V and 7 bases at J, with 21 bases between the two ends. CDR1 and CDR2 from the germline V gene are SGHRS and YFSETQ. The CDR3 length is 16 residues. The CDR3 nucleotides read TGCGCCAGCAGCCTAGATTACAGGGGCGCGGGGAACATTCAGTACTTC. Encoded protein: CASSLDYRGAGNIQYF. Full variable domain (missing parts from reference TRBV5-1 and TRBJ2-4): KAGVTQTPRYLIKTRGQQVTLSCSPISGHRSVSWYQQTPGQGLQFLFEYFSETQRNKGNFPGRFSGRQFSNSRSEMNVSTLELGDSALYLCASSLDYRGAGNIQYFGAGTRLSVL.

This clonotype was recorded at least ten times. V gene TRBV5-1 combines with J gene TRBJ2-3; 10 bases match TRBD2. The CDR3 runs to 16 residues. The trim removed 4 bases at V and 5 bases at J, leaving 10 bases unmatched. CDR1 is SGHRS and CDR2 is YFSETQ in the germline V gene. CDR3 in DNA: TGCGCCAGCAGCGTACCGCTAGCGGGAGTTGTAGATACGCAGTATTTT. It codes for CASSVPLAGVVDTQYF.

This clonotype came up many times. V usage is TRBV6-4 and J usage is TRBJ2-1, with TRBD2 matching 11 bases. Germline lookup yields CDR1 MRHNA and CDR2 SNTAGT. Trimming at V came to 4 bases and at J to 3 bases, leaving 2 bases not matched to a gene. This CDR3 is built from 15 residues. The CDR3 region has the DNA TGTGCCAGCAGTGCACTAGCGGGAGTCTACAATGAGCAGTTCTTC. Translating gives CASSALAGVYNEQFF.

This clonotype was picked up many times. The CDR3 sequence: CASSDLGTSVKNYQETQYF. CDR3 DNA: TGCGCCAGCAGTGATCTGGGGACTAGCGTGAAAAACTATCAAGAGACCCAGTACTTC. V usage is TRBV10-2 and J usage is TRBJ2-5; 10 bases align to TRBD2. In germline, CDR1 is WSHSY, CDR2 SAAADI. The V and J ends lost 3 bases and 2 bases, in that order; junction bases with no gene match: 15. CDR3 length: 19 residues.

In its sample, this clonotype was seen many times. The V and J genes are TRBV29-1 and TRBJ1-5, with D possibly being TRBD1 (6 bases). The CDR3 is 14 residues long. V was shortened by 6 bases and J by 4 bases, with 16 bases between the two germline ends. From germline, CDR1 is SQVTM and CDR2 ANQGSEA. In DNA, the CDR3 is TGCAGCGTGGCCGAGGCGGGGGCTAATCAGCCCCAGCATTTT. It translates to CSVAEAGANQPQHF.

This clonotype was picked up many times. This sequence joins TRBV5-1 and TRBJ1-1; 7 bases are shared with TRBD1. Trimming removed 6 bases from V and 0 bases from J; junction bases left unmatched: 8. This CDR3 is built from 15 residues. Germline CDR1 reads SGHRS; CDR2 reads YFSETQ. This CDR3 is CASTKETGMNTEAFF. CDR3 bases: TGCGCCAGCACCAAAGAGACAGGGATGAACACTGAAGCTTTCTTT.

This clonotype was counted at least ten times. The chain recombines TRBV6-5 with TRBJ2-1, with D maybe TRBD2 (6 bases). Trimming cost V 2 bases and J 0 bases, with 8 bases left between them. The germline V gene encodes CDR1 MNHEY and CDR2 SVGAGI. The CDR3 is made up of 15 amino acids. CDR3 amino acids: CASSYQAGSYNEQFF. The CDR3 bases are TGTGCCAGCAGTTACCAAGCGGGCTCCTACAATGAGCAGTTCTTC.